The clone carrying this T cell receptor beta chain showed up many times. Antigen specificity is unknown. This sample was included in a study of regulatory T cells in long-lasting Graves disease. Time point here: newly diagnosed GD, antithyroid drugs for less than 3 months. From PBMCs, RNA was extracted and then used to make the TCR library. The TCR beta library used iRepertoire HTBI primers with Arm-PCR amplification of CDR3. TCRdb used MiXCR to reprocess the multiplex PCR reads, holding one entry per CDR3 protein. Among 400,000 to 500,000 distinct CDR3 sequences listed, 15% were seen once. CDR3 size: 14 residues. The germline V and J ends were trimmed by 7 bases and 2 bases, with 15 bases remaining between them. Whole-study results and caveats: The analysis examined peripheral blood only and excluded thyroid tissue. The number of shared public clonotypes was higher in persistent patients (around 2,700) than new patients (966).

The sample also formed part of further work on T cells in Graves' hyperthyroidism and ophthalmopathy.

The J gene is TRBJ2-7, the V gene TRBV12-3 or TRBV12-4; perhaps D is TRBD1 or TRBD2 (5 bases each). The sequence was collected from a middle-aged woman with Graves disease. Sequences were derived from peripheral blood mononuclear cells (PBMCs), sampled at new diagnosis, from a patient treated with antithyroid drugs. The CDR3 loop is CASTTWDRTYEQYF. The CDR3 DNA sequence: TGTGCCAGCACCACATGGGACCGCACCTACGAGCAGTACTTC.